This TCR beta chain was identified in a study of molecular identifiers for immune sequencing clone quantification. This clonotype came up many times. The antigen remains undetermined. Whole-study findings and limits: Spiked Jurkat TCR RNA equivalent to one cell was reportedly detectable in approximately 980,000 naive cells. In naive cells, under 1% of molecules belonged to clones above 20 RNA copies, against over 97% in effector cells.

TCRdb reprocessed the PCR reads with MiXCR, giving one entry per CDR3 protein. The profile shows about 640,000 distinct CDR3 sequences, 20% of them singletons. Germline V gives CDR1 SGHTA, CDR2 FQGNSA. The germline V and J ends were trimmed by 7 bases and 0 bases, with 18 bases remaining between them. The CDR3 is made up of 16 amino acids. From roughly 21,000 to 960,000 sorted cells, naive CD8 libraries were generated with 10%, 30% or 50% RNA. Researchers sorted naive CD8 T cells as cells that were CD8+CD4-CCR7+CD45RA+. V usage is TRBV7-2 and J usage is TRBJ2-5; D perhaps matches TRBD2 (5 bases). The sequenced material came from naive CD8+ T cells from blood, with Jurkat cell RNA spiked in. Subset noted: FACS-sorted CD8+CD4-CCR7+CD45RA+ naive T cells. The receptor was isolated from a human donor in good health. Some libraries in this study had Jurkat cell RNA spiked in. The CDR3 is CASNPAASGYQETQYF. The CDR3 DNA reads as TGTGCCAGCAACCCCGCCGCAAGCGGATACCAAGAGACCCAGTACTTC.